Below are 24 T cell receptor beta chains sequenced from a single sample in a study of blood T cells in healthy people across ages. A sample-barcoded 5' primer and a J-beta primer mix were used in a second PCR of about 7 to 12 cycles. TCRdb independently ran MiXCR on the 5' RACE reads; one entry per CDR3 protein. The sample yields some 760,000 distinct CDR3 sequences, just under 25% seen once. This sample also appeared in a second study, on T cells of mothers and their children.

Material: blood. All receptors derive from a boy aged 5-17 years in good health.

This clonotype has only a few counts. This chain joins TRBV7-8 and TRBJ2-3, with a tentative D call TRBD1 (5 bases). V lost 6 bases and J 2 bases, leaving 15 bases between the germline ends. The CDR3 contains 15 residues. CDR1 is SGHVS and CDR2 is FQNEAQ in the germline V gene. Here the CDR3 reads CASSSPGSSTDTQYF. In DNA form, the CDR3 reads TGTGCCAGCAGTTCTCCAGGGTCATCCACAGATACGCAGTATTTT.

This clonotype was seen more than once but under ten times. V usage is TRBV5-6 and J usage is TRBJ2-5; D not certain. Between the trimmed V and J ends, which lost 4 bases and 0 bases, there was a span of 10 bases. The length of the CDR3 is 14 residues. Germline V CDR1 and CDR2: SGHDT, YYEEEE. The CDR3: CASSPLPDQETQYF. The DNA of the CDR3 is TGTGCCAGCAGCCCCTTGCCGGACCAAGAGACCCAGTACTTC.

A remark on this clonotype: At one end, the junction sequence differs from germline, possibly due to a read error. The rearrangement joins TRBV4-3 to TRBJ2-7, with TRBD1 matching 7 bases. Per the germline V gene, CDR1 is LGHNA and CDR2 is YSLEER. The CDR3 contains 16 residues. The CDR3 coding sequence is TGCGCCAGCAGCCAAGATAGGGGACAGCATAGTTACGAGCACTACTTC. This codes for CASSQDRGQHSYEHYF.

The V call is TRBV9, the J call TRBJ2-2; no reliable D call. This CDR3 has 14 amino acids. Germline CDR1 reads SGDLS; CDR2 reads YYNGEE. Trimming removed 0 bases from V and 7 bases from J, with 10 bases in between. In DNA, the CDR3 is TGTGCCAGCAGCGTAGGGCAGGCTGGCGGGGAGCTGTTTTTT. Protein: CASSVGQAGGELFF. Together with reference TRBV9 and TRBJ2-2, the CDR3 gives the full variable domain: DSGVTQTPKHLITATGQRVTLRCSPRSGDLSVYWYQQSLDQGLQFLIQYYNGEERAKGNILERFSAQQFPDLHSELNLSSLELGDSALYFCASSVGQAGGELFFGEGSRLTVL.

Worth noting for this clonotype: A junction boundary mismatches the germline segment, possibly from a read error. CDR3: CARGHGVEALF. As DNA, the CDR3 is TGTGCCAGGGGACACGGAGTTGAAGCTCTCTTT. This chain joins TRBV25-1 and TRBJ1-1, with a weak D call TRBD1 (6 bases). The CDR3 runs 11 residues. Germline lookup yields CDR1 MGHDK and CDR2 SYGVNS. The full variable domain, its missing parts supplied by reference TRBV25-1 and TRBJ1-1, is EADIYQTPRYLVIGTGKKITLECSQTMGHDKMYWYQQDPGMELHLIHYSYGVNSTEKGDLSSESTVSRIRTEHFPLTLESARPSHTSQYLCARGHGVEALFGQGTRLTVV.

In this sample, this clonotype turned up a few times. The chain is built from TRBV7-9 and TRBJ2-1; 8 bases agree with TRBD2. Trimming at V came to 0 bases and at J to 5 bases, leaving 6 bases not matched to a gene. Germline-derived CDR1 and CDR2 are SEHNR and FQNEAQ (reference sequence). CDR3 length: 16 amino acids. This chain's CDR3 is CASSLAGLAGHNEQFF. CDR3 nucleotide sequence: TGTGCCAGCAGCTTAGCTGGGTTAGCGGGGCACAATGAGCAGTTCTTC. Using reference TRBV7-9 and TRBJ2-1 for the parts outside the CDR3, the full variable domain is DTGVSQNPRHKITKRGQNVTFRCDPISEHNRLYWYRQTLGQGPEFLTYFQNEAQLEKSRLLSDRFSAERPKGSFSTLEIQRTEQGDSAMYLCASSLAGLAGHNEQFFGPGTRLTVL.

The CDR3 DNA follows: TGTGCCAGCAGTTCTCCACGGACTAGCGGGGGAGAGACCCAGTACTTC. As protein: CASSSPRTSGGETQYF. This rearrangement joins TRBV5-6 to TRBJ2-5, with TRBD2 matching 13 bases. There are 16 residues in the CDR3. Per the germline V gene, CDR1 is SGHDT and CDR2 is YYEEEE. The J segment lost 4 bases and the V segment lost 5 bases, leaving 8 bases of the junction unmatched.

The CDR3 DNA is TGCAGTGCGCCGACAGGGAGCTCCTACGAGCAGTACTTC. This translates into CSAPTGSSYEQYF. The V gene is TRBV20-1, the J gene TRBJ2-7, with 7 bases that match TRBD1. The J segment lost 0 bases and the V segment lost 6 bases, leaving 5 bases of the junction unmatched. From germline, CDR1 is DFQATT and CDR2 SNEGSKA (reference sequence). There are 13 residues in the CDR3.

This clonotype came up a few times. This rearrangement joins TRBV4-1 to TRBJ2-7, with D unresolved. Trimming removed 3 bases at V and 2 bases at J, with 23 bases between. CDR1 MGHRA and CDR2 YSYEKL come from the germline V gene. The CDR3 totals 18 residues. In DNA, the CDR3 is TGCGCCAGCAGCCATTCCCTAAAAGGTGGGTCGGACCCCTACGAGCAGTACTTC. Amino acids: CASSHSLKGGSDPYEQYF.

In its sample, this clonotype was seen a few times. The genes are TRBV6-5 and TRBJ2-5, with D possibly being TRBD1 or TRBD2 (5 bases each). The CDR3 is 17 amino acids. Germline CDR1 reads MNHEY; CDR2 reads SVGAGI. Trimming removed 0 bases from V and 1 base from J, with 15 bases in between. In DNA form, the CDR3 reads TGTGCCAGCAGTTACTCTGGGGGTAGCACAGCCCAAGAGACCCAGTACTTC. Translation: CASSYSGGSTAQETQYF.

This clonotype came up a few times. The V call is TRBV10-2, the J call TRBJ2-5; 9 bases agree with TRBD1. The end of the DNA aligns better with TRBJ2-7, so the J call may be wrong. In germline, CDR1 is WSHSY, CDR2 SAAADI. This CDR3 is 14 amino acids long. CDR3 in amino acids: CASSDGQGTYEQYF. The CDR3 bases are TGCGCCAGCAGTGATGGACAGGGGACCTACGAGCAGTACTTC.

This clonotype was counted between two and nine times. The rearrangement links TRBV12-3 or TRBV12-4 to TRBJ2-5, with D unclear. The J call is doubtful: the DNA matches TRBJ2-1 better. The CDR3 is 13 residues long. CDR3 nucleotide sequence: TGTGCCAACGGAGATTCAAATAACAATGAGCAGTTCTTC. Protein: CANGDSNNNEQFF.

As for this clonotype: It is likely a read error, because the conserved phenylalanine at the end of the CDR3 is missing. V usage is TRBV20-1 and J usage is TRBJ2-7; D unclear. Germline CDR1 DFQATT, CDR2 SNEGSKA (reference sequence). V was pared by 5 bases and J by 7 bases, with 12 bases between. The CDR3 consists of 11 residues. CDR3 DNA: TGCAGTGCTCCCCTCTATGCAGAGCAGTACTCC. Its translation: CSAPLYAEQYS.

This clonotype was detected only a few times. This rearrangement joins TRBV6-2 or TRBV6-3 to TRBJ2-7, with TRBD2 matching 12 bases. Trimming cost V 2 bases and J 7 bases; bases outside gene matches: 6. CDR3 size: 15 residues. Per germline, CDR1 MNHEY and CDR2 SVGEGT. CDR3 loop: CASSYLTSGSQEQYF. CDR3 in DNA: TGTGCCAGCAGTTACCTGACTAGCGGGAGTCAAGAGCAGTACTTC.

This chain uses TRBV5-1 with TRBJ2-5; 12 positions match TRBD2. CDR3 length: 15 residues. V was pared by 4 bases and J by 5 bases, with 6 bases of the junction left unmatched. Germline loops: CDR1 SGHRS, CDR2 YFSETQ. The CDR3 DNA sequence: TGCGCCAGCAGCAAGCTAGCGGGAGGGAGTGAGACCCAGTACTTC. It specifies CASSKLAGGSETQYF.

The V call is TRBV28, the J call TRBJ2-5, with D maybe TRBD2 (6 bases). The CDR3 has 15 residues. Germline V lookup: CDR1 MDHEN, CDR2 SYDVKM. With 3 bases removed from V and 5 bases from J, the gap between germline ends came to 16 bases. Here the CDR3 reads CASSLGGTSWETQYF. As DNA, the CDR3 is TGTGCCAGCAGTTTGGGCGGGACGAGTTGGGAGACCCAGTACTTC. Filled out from reference TRBV28 and TRBJ2-5, the complete variable domain reads DVKVTQSSRYLVKRTGEKVFLECVQDMDHENMFWYRQDPGLGLRLIYFSYDVKMKEKGDIPEGYSVSREKKERFSLILESASTNQTSMYLCASSLGGTSWETQYFGPGTRLLVL.

This clonotype was counted between two and nine times. The J gene is TRBJ1-5, the V gene TRBV12-3 or TRBV12-4, with 8 bases aligning to TRBD1. CDR3 size: 15 residues. After removal of 8 bases from V and 3 bases from J, the junction contained 9 bases not matched to a gene. The CDR3 DNA reads as TGTGCCAGCGGGTCTCAGGGACAGGTCAATCAGCCCCAGCATTTT. Translation: CASGSQGQVNQPQHF.

This clonotype appeared a few times. This sequence joins TRBV27 and TRBJ1-2; D may be TRBD1 (5 bases). The V end was cut by 7 bases, the J end by 7 bases, with 16 bases between. The CDR3 sequence is 13 residues long. Germline V CDR1 and CDR2: MNHEY, SMNVEV (reference sequence). The CDR3 reads CASNAGPMGGYTF. CDR3 DNA sequence: TGTGCCAGCAATGCAGGGCCGATGGGTGGCTACACCTTC.

The gene calls are TRBV27 and TRBJ2-7; D not resolved. Trimming took off 5 bases at V and 4 bases at J, with 12 bases between the two ends. CDR1 is MNHEY, CDR2 SMNVEV, per germline (reference sequence). This CDR3 spans 13 amino acids. The CDR3, as DNA: TGTGCCAGCAGTCCGCGTCCCGTGTACGAGCAGTACTTC. Translated: CASSPRPVYEQYF.

The chain links TRBV7-9 to TRBJ2-7; TRBD1 is a possible D gene (6 bases). Deletions cut 5 bases from V and 2 bases from J, with 10 bases between. The CDR3 runs to 13 residues. The germline CDR1 and CDR2 sequences are SEHNR and FQNEAQ (reference sequence). CDR3 nucleotides: TGTGCCAGCAGCATCGACAGGCCCTACGAGCAGTACTTC. Its translation is CASSIDRPYEQYF. Complete variable domain (other parts from reference TRBV7-9 and TRBJ2-7): DTGVSQNPRHKITKRGQNVTFRCDPISEHNRLYWYRQTLGQGPEFLTYFQNEAQLEKSRLLSDRFSAERPKGSFSTLEIQRTEQGDSAMYLCASSIDRPYEQYFGPGTRLTVT.

In this sample, this clonotype turned up a few times. V and J are TRBV7-2 and TRBJ1-5; D is undetermined. The CDR3 covers 13 residues. V lost 2 bases, J lost 3 bases, and 5 bases lay in between. Germline lookup yields CDR1 SGHTA and CDR2 FQGNSA. CDR3 sequence reads: CASSLFNNQPQHF. CDR3 coding DNA: TGTGCCAGCAGCTTATTTAACAATCAGCCCCAGCATTTT.

Only a few counts were recorded for this clonotype. One end of the junction fails to match germline, which may point to a read error. V and J are TRBV7-2 and TRBJ2-7, with TRBD2 as a possible D gene (5 bases). The CDR3 loop spans 14 amino acids. In germline, CDR1 is SGHTA, CDR2 FQGNSA. In nucleotides, the CDR3 is TGTGCCAGCAGCTTAATCACTAGATCCTACGAGCAGTGCTTC. Its protein is CASSLITRSYEQCF. Full variable domain (outside the CDR3, taken from reference TRBV7-2 and TRBJ2-7): GAGVSQSPSNKVTEKGKDVELRCDPISGHTALYWYRQSLGQGLEFLIYFQGNSAPDKSGLPSDRFSAERTGGSVSTLTIQRTQQEDSAVYLCASSLITRSYEQCFGPGTRLTVT.

This chain connects TRBV29-1 to TRBJ1-4, with TRBD1 matching over 10 bases. The germline gives CDR1 SQVTM, CDR2 ANQGSEA. The CDR3 is made up of 16 amino acids. Trimming took 6 bases from V and 4 from J; bases not matched to a gene: 11. As DNA, the CDR3 is TGCAGCGTCGCCGGGACAGGGGTATCGGGTAATGAAAAACTGTTTTTT. Its protein product is CSVAGTGVSGNEKLFF.

This rearrangement joins TRBV5-4 to TRBJ2-5; D is possibly TRBD1 (7 bases). TRBJ2-7 explains the end of the DNA better; the J call may be wrong. The CDR3 has 14 amino acids. In germline, CDR1 is SGHNT, CDR2 YYREEE (reference sequence). CDR3 coding DNA: TGTGCCAGCAGCTCGCCCAGGGGGGTGCACGAGCAGTACTTC. This gives the protein CASSSPRGVHEQYF.